This T cell receptor beta chain is drawn from a study of CD8 T cells in ankylosing spondylitis. The CDR3 has 15 residues. Between the trimmed V and J ends, which lost 1 base and 0 bases, there was a span of 7 bases. CDR1 and CDR2 (germline): SGHAT, FQNNGV. A quantitative 5'-RACE method, one with molecular barcodes, was used to make TCR beta libraries. TCRdb used MiXCR to reprocess the 5' RACE reads, holding one entry per CDR3 protein. The sample contains around 300,000 distinct CDR3 sequences, roughly 15% of which appear only once. Overall study results and limits: The study looked at matched synovial fluid samples from ankylosing spondylitis patients. Disease-linked clones were reported to be significantly enriched there. There was a TCR beta motif, made of several highly homologous variants, that appeared characteristic of ankylosing spondylitis blood. Some of these motif variants have turned up before, in reports on reactive arthritis synovial fluid and blood.

Points on this clonotype: Its matching antigen is unknown.

The chain uses TRBV11-2 and TRBJ1-5; D ambiguous. The clonotype comes from a male donor with ankylosing spondylitis or in good health (not recorded which). Sequencing was done on a sample of blood, either unsorted or a sorted T cell fraction (not recorded which). Here the CDR3 DNA reads TGTGCCAGCAGCTTAGCGCTGGATAGCAATCAGCCCCAGCATTTT. Its translation is CASSLALDSNQPQHF.